This T cell receptor beta chain was sequenced for a study of control samples from healthy donors and cancer patients. The germline CDR1 and CDR2 sequences are LNHDA and SQIVND (reference sequence). The CDR3 extends over 16 amino acids. Deletions cut 4 bases from V and 1 base from J, with 16 bases between. The repertoire was sequenced with immunoSEQ multiplex PCR; TCRdb's copy has only in-frame clones and lacks some. The profile shows approximately 90,000 clones, 84% of them singletons. The chain uses TRBV19 and TRBJ1-2; D not resolved. Sample: PBMCs. The clonotype originates from a man in his sixties or seventies with lung cancer. In nucleotides, the CDR3 is TGTGCCAGTAGTAACCACCTGACGGCAGATAACTATGGCTACACCTTC. Its translation is CASSNHLTADNYGYTF.